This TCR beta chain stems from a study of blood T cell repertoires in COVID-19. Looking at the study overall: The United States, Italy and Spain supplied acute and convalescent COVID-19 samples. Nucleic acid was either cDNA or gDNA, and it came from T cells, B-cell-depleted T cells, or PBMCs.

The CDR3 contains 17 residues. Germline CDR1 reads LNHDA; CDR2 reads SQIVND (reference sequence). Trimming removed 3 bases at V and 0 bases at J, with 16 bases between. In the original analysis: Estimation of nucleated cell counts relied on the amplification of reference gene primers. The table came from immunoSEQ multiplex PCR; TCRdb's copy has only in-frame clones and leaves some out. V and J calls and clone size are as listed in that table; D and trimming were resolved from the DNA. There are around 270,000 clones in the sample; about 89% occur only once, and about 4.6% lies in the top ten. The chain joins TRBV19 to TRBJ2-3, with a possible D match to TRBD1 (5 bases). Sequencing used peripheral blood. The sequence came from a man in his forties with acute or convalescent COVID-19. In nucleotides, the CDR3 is TGTGCCAGTAGTATTTTTTTGAGCAGGGTAAGCACAGATACGCAGTATTTT. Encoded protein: CASSIFLSRVSTDTQYF.